Following are 25 T cell receptor beta chains from one sample sequenced in a study of T-cell memory formation after mild COVID-19 (dated by TCRdb to the early 2020s). Receptor amplification or capture employed 5' RACE. Instrument used: Illumina NovaSeq 6000. Using fastp at Q25 and MiXCR, TCRdb reprocessed the public reads and kept productive beta chains. Each record represents a unique CDR3 protein, reported with the most common genes and DNA among its rows. The sample yields nearly 250,000 distinct CDR3 sequences; about 16% were counted once. The ten biggest clones cover under 2.5% of the sample. The sequenced material came from PBMCs or a T cell subset sorted from them (not recorded which). All receptors derive from an adult woman who had mild COVID-19 (a few samples of this study predate the infection). The sample titles of this study are shuffled in the database, so cell type and time point are left out; the donor was told from shared clones.

This clonotype occurred once. It is likely a read error, because the conserved phenylalanine at the end of the CDR3 is missing. The rearrangement uses TRBV18 and TRBJ1-1, with D possibly being TRBD1 (5 bases). CDR1 and CDR2 (germline): KGHSH, LQKENI. This CDR3 contains 14 residues. Trimming cost V 6 bases and J 1 base, with 12 bases left between them. CDR3 residues: CASSRSGENTEAFY. The CDR3 region has the DNA TGTGCCAGCTCCCGATCGGGGGAGAACACTGAAGCTTTCTAT.

This clonotype was seen more than once but under ten times. The rearrangement links TRBV7-2 to TRBJ1-1, with 9 bases lining up with TRBD1. There are 13 residues in the CDR3. CDR1 is SGHTA and CDR2 is FQGNSA in the germline V gene. The junction had 3 bases not matched to a gene; V was cut back by 3 bases and J by 7 bases. Here the CDR3 reads CASSFGTGREAFF. CDR3 bases: TGTGCCAGCAGCTTTGGGACAGGGCGTGAAGCTTTCTTT.

This clonotype was observed a handful of times. V gene TRBV20-1 combines with J gene TRBJ1-1, with D possibly TRBD1 on 6 matching bases. This CDR3 contains 14 residues. Trimming cost V 1 base and J 7 bases, with 16 bases left between them. The germline V gene has CDR1 DFQATT and CDR2 SNEGSKA (reference sequence). The CDR3 DNA is TGCAGTGCTAGAGTGGGGGCGGGTAGGGGTGAAGCTTTCTTT. Protein sequence: CSARVGAGRGEAFF.

The chain combines TRBV20-1 with TRBJ2-2; TRBD2 matches at 7 bases. CDR1 is DFQATT and CDR2 is SNEGSKA in the germline V gene (reference sequence). This CDR3 is 13 amino acids long. CDR3 DNA sequence: TGCAGCCTAGCGGACCCGAACACCGGGGAGCTGTTTTTT. This sequence encodes CSLADPNTGELFF.

The chain links TRBV4-1 to TRBJ2-1; 10 bases match TRBD2. This CDR3 contains 14 residues. From germline, CDR1 is MGHRA and CDR2 YSYEKL. V trimming: 3 bases; J trimming: 8 bases; junction bases outside the gene matches: 4. DNA for the CDR3: TGCGCCAGCAGCCAGCCTAGCGGGAGAGATGAGCAGTTCTTC. Protein product: CASSQPSGRDEQFF.

The table lists this clonotype with many counts. The chain employs TRBV20-1 and TRBJ2-1; 13 bases agree with TRBD2. Germline V gene lookup returns CDR1 DFQATT and CDR2 SNEGSKA (reference sequence). This CDR3 is built from 15 residues. V dropped 0 bases and J dropped 6; count of bases not matched to a gene: 2. CDR3 sequence reads: CSARDGTSGTNEQFF. Here the CDR3 DNA reads TGCAGTGCTAGAGATGGGACTAGCGGGACCAATGAGCAGTTCTTC.

This clonotype was detected only a few times. The V call is TRBV6-6, the J call TRBJ1-1; maybe TRBD1 (6 bases). The CDR3 runs to 13 residues. V was pared by 6 bases and J by 3 bases, with 11 bases between. CDR1 and CDR2 from the germline V gene are MNHNY and SVGAGI (reference sequence). CDR3 region: CASSQTGHTEAFF. CDR3 DNA: TGTGCCAGCAGCCAGACAGGACACACTGAAGCTTTCTTT.

This clonotype was observed a handful of times. The gene calls are TRBV20-1 and TRBJ2-3, with D hard to call. V lost 1 base to trimming and J lost 0 bases, with 14 bases between them. The CDR3 is made up of 16 amino acids. Germline CDR1 and CDR2: DFQATT and SNEGSKA (reference sequence). CDR3 loop: CSARVGGSSSTDTQYF. Here the CDR3 DNA reads TGCAGTGCTAGAGTAGGTGGCTCTTCTAGCACAGATACGCAGTATTTT.

In this sample, this clonotype turned up a few times. This chain joins TRBV6-2 or TRBV6-3 and TRBJ2-2, with D unclear. The CDR3 runs to 12 residues. Trimming cost V 2 bases and J 4 bases, with 2 bases left between them. Germline lookup yields CDR1 MNHEY and CDR2 SVGEGT. The CDR3 here is CASSYATGELFF. The CDR3 bases are TGTGCCAGCAGTTACGCCACCGGGGAGCTGTTTTTT.

The chain is built from TRBV4-2 and TRBJ1-2, with no clear D. CDR1 LGHNA and CDR2 YNFKEQ come from the germline V gene. The V and J ends lost 0 bases and 5 bases respectively, with 7 bases between them. The CDR3 contains 13 residues. CDR3: CASSQEPGYGYTF. The CDR3, as DNA: TGTGCCAGCAGCCAAGAACCGGGGTATGGCTACACCTTC.

This clonotype was counted a few times. The chain joins TRBV24-1 to TRBJ1-3, with 7 bases identical to TRBD1. V trimming: 3 bases; J trimming: 0 bases; junction bases outside the gene matches: 1. This CDR3 is built from 15 residues. The germline CDR1 and CDR2 sequences are KGHDR and SFDVKD. CDR3 sequence reads: CATSDGDSSGNTIYF. DNA for the CDR3: TGTGCCACCAGTGATGGGGACAGCTCTGGAAACACCATATATTTT.

This clonotype was counted ten times or more. This chain joins TRBV12-3 or TRBV12-4 and TRBJ1-2; 8 bases agree with TRBD1. V was pared by 6 bases and J by 5 bases, with 8 bases of the junction left unmatched. CDR3 length equals 14 residues. CDR3 residues: CASRFRGQVYGYTF. CDR3 DNA: TGTGCCAGCAGGTTTCGGGGACAGGTGTATGGCTACACCTTC.

This sequence joins TRBV9 and TRBJ1-1; TRBD1 matches at 7 bases. Losses at the gene ends were 0 bases for V and 1 base for J; bases not matched to a gene: 3. The CDR3 has 15 residues. The germline CDR1 and CDR2 sequences are SGDLS and YYNGEE. CDR3 sequence (DNA): TGTGCCAGCAGCGTAGCCGGGACAGAGAACACTGAAGCTTTCTTT. Its protein product is CASSVAGTENTEAFF.

The chain has TRBV6-1 and TRBJ2-5, with a possible D match to TRBD1 (5 bases). Trimming removed 0 bases at V and 9 bases at J, with 17 bases between. The CDR3 consists of 15 residues. CDR1 and CDR2 (germline): MNHNS, SASEGT. CDR3 in DNA: TGTGCCAGCAGTGAAGCAGGGGCCAGAAGTAGGTCCCAGTACTTC. As protein: CASSEAGARSRSQYF.

This clonotype was picked up many times. The chain couples TRBV20-1 to TRBJ2-4, with unresolved D. The length of the CDR3 is 13 residues. Germline assignment: CDR1 DFQATT and CDR2 SNEGSKA (reference sequence). Between the trimmed V and J ends, which lost 4 bases and 0 bases, there was a span of 7 bases. CDR3 loop: CSAIDLAKNIQYF. For the CDR3, the DNA is TGCAGTGCTATAGATCTAGCCAAAAACATTCAGTACTTC.

This clonotype was detected a few times. The chain couples TRBV12-3 or TRBV12-4 to TRBJ2-3, with no clear D. The CDR3 length is 14 residues. V lost 5 bases and J lost 2, with 11 bases in between. CDR3 sequence: CASSDVRPTDTQYF. CDR3 in DNA: TGTGCCAGCAGTGACGTCCGCCCCACAGATACGCAGTATTTT.

The gene calls are TRBV20-1 and TRBJ1-1, with D unclear. There are 14 residues in the CDR3. V was shortened by 2 bases and J by 3 bases, with 13 bases between the two germline ends. Per germline, CDR1 DFQATT and CDR2 SNEGSKA (reference sequence). For the CDR3, the DNA is TGCAGTGCTAGATCGGTGGGGAGGGACACTGAAGCTTTCTTT. This sequence encodes CSARSVGRDTEAFF.

A few counts support this clonotype. The genes are TRBV12-3 or TRBV12-4 and TRBJ2-2, with 9 bases that match TRBD1. Unmatched junction bases numbered 4, after V lost 6 bases and J lost 5 bases. CDR3 length: 14 residues. CDR3 in DNA: TGTGCCAGCAGCCCTGACAGGGGGACCGGGGAGCTGTTTTTT. Amino acids: CASSPDRGTGELFF.

V gene TRBV6-5 combines with J gene TRBJ2-3; possible D gene TRBD2, 6 bases. Trimming removed 2 bases from V and 6 bases from J, with 15 bases in between. CDR3 length: 15 amino acids. Germline lookup yields CDR1 MNHEY and CDR2 SVGAGI. This CDR3 is CASSYTETRIDTQYF. The CDR3 DNA reads as TGTGCCAGCAGTTACACAGAGACTAGAATTGATACGCAGTATTTT.

This sequence joins TRBV6-5 and TRBJ1-4; 8 bases fit TRBD1. V lost 0 bases and J lost 1; bases outside the gene matches: 1. The CDR3 spans 16 residues. Germline V CDR1 and CDR2: MNHEY, SVGAGI. CDR3 sequence reads: CASSYSRGQTNEKLFF. CDR3 DNA: TGTGCCAGCAGTTACTCCAGGGGGCAAACTAATGAAAAACTGTTTTTT.

A remark on this clonotype: This may arise from a read error, as a much more abundant clone is one base away. The chain is built from TRBV6-5 and TRBJ2-7; 10 bases map to TRBD2. There are 14 residues in the CDR3. Germline CDR1 and CDR2: MNHEY and SVGAGI. With 6 bases clipped from V and 2 bases from J, the junction kept 4 bases outside the gene matches. Written as DNA, the CDR3 is TGTGCCAGCAGATCACTAGCGGGGACCTACGAGCAGTACTTC. As protein: CASRSLAGTYEQYF.

This chain uses TRBV20-1 with TRBJ1-1, with 7 bases identical to TRBD1. Germline V gives CDR1 DFQATT, CDR2 SNEGSKA (reference sequence). V lost 3 bases to trimming and J lost 3 bases; unmatched junction nucleotides: 4. The length of the CDR3 is 13 residues. CDR3 residues: CSASGQVDTEAFF. CDR3 nucleotide sequence: TGCAGTGCTAGCGGACAGGTAGACACTGAAGCTTTCTTT.

This chain joins TRBV18 and TRBJ2-7, with TRBD1 identical over 7 bases. The V gene's germline CDR1 is KGHSH and CDR2 LQKENI. V shed 3 bases and J 5 bases; nucleotides not matched to a gene: 10. The CDR3 runs 15 residues. As DNA, the CDR3 is TGTGCCAGCTCACCCGGGCCGACAGGGACCAACGAGCAGTACTTC. Translated: CASSPGPTGTNEQYF.

The rearrangement joins TRBV7-2 to TRBJ1-4; D is unclear. Per germline, CDR1 SGHTA and CDR2 FQGNSA. V was trimmed by 5 bases and J by 0 bases, leaving 13 bases between them. The CDR3 contains 16 residues. CDR3 amino acids: CASSTKQFTTNEKLFF. The CDR3 DNA is TGTGCCAGCAGCACTAAGCAGTTTACAACTAATGAAAAACTGTTTTTT.

This clonotype appeared a few times. The V and J genes are TRBV24-1 and TRBJ2-1; unclear D gene. The V gene's germline CDR1 is KGHDR and CDR2 SFDVKD. Trimming removed 5 bases from V and 0 bases from J, with 19 bases in between. This CDR3 contains 18 residues. Here the CDR3 reads CATSGFGEGPSSYNEQFF. In DNA, the CDR3 is TGTGCCACCAGTGGCTTCGGTGAAGGACCTAGCTCCTACAATGAGCAGTTCTTC.